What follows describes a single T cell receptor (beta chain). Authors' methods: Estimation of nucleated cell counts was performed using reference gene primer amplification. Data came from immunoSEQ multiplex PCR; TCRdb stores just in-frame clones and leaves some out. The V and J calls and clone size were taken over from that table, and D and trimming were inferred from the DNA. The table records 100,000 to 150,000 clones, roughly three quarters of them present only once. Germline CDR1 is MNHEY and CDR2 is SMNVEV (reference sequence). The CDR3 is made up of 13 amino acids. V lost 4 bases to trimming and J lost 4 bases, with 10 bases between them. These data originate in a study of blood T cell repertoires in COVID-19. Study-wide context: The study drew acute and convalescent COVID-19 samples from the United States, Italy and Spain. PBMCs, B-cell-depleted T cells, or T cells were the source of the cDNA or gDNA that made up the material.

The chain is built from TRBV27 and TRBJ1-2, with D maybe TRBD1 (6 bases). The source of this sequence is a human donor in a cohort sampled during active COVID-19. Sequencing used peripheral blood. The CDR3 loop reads CASSSTGPYGYTF. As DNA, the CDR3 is TGTGCCAGCAGTTCGACAGGACCCTATGGCTACACCTTC.